This note documents a single TCR beta chain sequence. Its matching antigen is unknown. Germline CDR1 and CDR2: MNHEY and SMNVEV (reference sequence). Trimming stripped 10 bases from V and 12 bases from J, with 18 bases between. The CDR3 sequence is 11 residues long. Some clones are missing from TCRdb's copy, which holds only in-frame ones; the method was immunoSEQ multiplex PCR. The table records tens of thousands of clones, 80% to 90% of them present only once. Sampling times: baseline, cycle 4 day 1, cycle 7 day 1. This entry belongs to a study of OX40 agonist ivuxolimab in advanced cancers. Turning to the study itself: Head and neck, renal cell, melanoma or hepatocellular carcinoma were the cancers that dose-escalation patients had. Among those enrolled, mean age was approximately 60 years (range roughly 23 to 85) and about 79% were male.

Study-wide results and caveats: CD4+ and CD8+ T cells in blood underwent clonal expansion by week 6 at 0.1 to 3.0 mg/kg.

Material: CD4+ or CD8+ T cells sorted from blood, obtained in a trial of the OX40 agonist ivuxolimab. The rearrangement uses TRBV27 and TRBJ2-5; D tentatively reads TRBD1 or TRBD2 (5 bases each). The receptor was isolated from an adult with an advanced solid tumor such as melanoma, head and neck, liver or kidney cancer. CDR3 bases: TGTGCCACCCTGACCCAGGGAGAGGAGTACTTC. It yields the protein CATLTQGEEYF.